Below, 7 T cell receptor beta chains from the same sample are listed, as sequenced in a study of blood T cell repertoires in COVID-19. Libraries were prepared by immunoSEQ multiplex PCR; TCRdb keeps only in-frame clonotypes and omits some of them. The sample shows some 45,000 clones, roughly 89% of them seen only once. Sequenced sample: peripheral blood. Every receptor here comes from a man in his sixties with active COVID-19.

This clone appeared a single time. J is TRBJ1-3 and V is TRBV27; 7 nucleotides agree with TRBD1. J lost 0 bases, V lost 5 bases, and 4 bases had no gene match. CDR1 and CDR2 (germline): MNHEY, SMNVEV (reference sequence). This CDR3 is 15 amino acids long. The CDR3, as DNA: TGTGCCAGCAGTGACGCAGGGGGCTCTGGAAACACCATATATTTT. The encoded protein is CASSDAGGSGNTIYF.

In DNA, the CDR3 is TGTGCCAGCAGGGCGACAGGGAGGTACGAGCAGTACTTC. Amino acids: CASRATGRYEQYF. V gene TRBV6-5 combines with J gene TRBJ2-7; possible D gene TRBD1, 7 bases. CDR1 MNHEY and CDR2 SVGAGI come from the germline V gene. Trimming pared 6 bases from V and 4 bases from J, leaving 13 bases between. The CDR3 is 13 residues long.

The genes are TRBV3-1 (or the pseudogene TRBV3-2) and TRBJ2-7; D is unresolved. The length of the CDR3 is 16 residues. CDR1 and CDR2 from the germline V gene are LGHDT and YNNKEL (reference sequence). V lost 1 base to trimming and J lost 1 base, with 14 bases between them. The CDR3 nucleotides read TGTGCCAGCAGCCAAGGGCTGGGTTCAGGTTCCTACGAGCAGTACTTC. Amino acids: CASSQGLGSGSYEQYF.

The V gene is TRBV28, the J gene TRBJ1-4; D might be TRBD1 (5 bases). Germline V gives CDR1 MDHEN, CDR2 SYDVKM. Trimming cost V 7 bases and J 4 bases, with 16 bases left between them. There are 15 residues in the CDR3. The CDR3 sequence is CASILGAGGNEKLFF. In DNA, the CDR3 is TGTGCCAGCATCTTAGGGGCGGGGGGTAATGAAAAACTGTTTTTT.

The chain combines TRBV5-4 with TRBJ1-1; D perhaps matches TRBD1 (5 bases). The V gene lost 0 bases and the J gene lost 5 bases, with 11 bases spanning the gap. Germline CDR1 reads SGHNT; CDR2 reads YYREEE (reference sequence). The length of the CDR3 is 14 residues. The CDR3, as DNA: TGTGCCAGCAGCTTGGGGGGCGTTAGGACTGAAGCTTTCTTT. Protein: CASSLGGVRTEAFF.

A few counts support this clone. The rearrangement joins TRBV7-2 to TRBJ2-5; perhaps TRBD1 as D (7 bases). Germline CDR1 SGHTA, CDR2 FQGNSA. The CDR3 contains 15 residues. Trimming removed 5 bases from V and 5 bases from J, with 18 bases in between. The CDR3 region has the DNA TGTGCCAGCAGCCCGAGTATGACAGGGAGGGAGACCCAGTACTTC. It encodes CASSPSMTGRETQYF.

This clone was detected only once. The J gene is TRBJ2-5, the V gene TRBV29-1, with D possibly TRBD1 on 7 matching bases. V lost 6 bases and J lost 2, with 19 bases in between. This CDR3 has 15 amino acids. Germline V gene sequence: CDR1 SQVTM, CDR2 ANQGSEA. The CDR3 DNA reads TGCAGCGTCTCCGGACAGGACGGAGGGCAAGAGACCCAGTACTTC. Protein sequence: CSVSGQDGGQETQYF.